These 17 T cell receptor beta chains share one sample of origin, sequenced in a study of blood T cell repertoires in COVID-19. The data were produced by immunoSEQ multiplex PCR, yet TCRdb's version contains in-frame clones alone and is incomplete. Of approximately 170,000 clones listed, around 84% are singletons. Sequenced material: peripheral blood. These receptors originate from a woman of 80 years or more with acute or convalescent COVID-19.

This chain links TRBV18 with TRBJ2-6, with 7 bases lining up with TRBD1. With V trimmed by 6 bases and J by 3 bases, 2 bases remained unmatched. CDR3 length: 14 residues. Germline V gene lookup returns CDR1 KGHSH and CDR2 LQKENI. The CDR3 region is CASSRQGGANVLTF. The CDR3 DNA follows: TGTGCCAGCTCCCGACAGGGTGGGGCCAACGTCCTGACTTTC.

The chain has TRBV27 and TRBJ2-7; TRBD1 is a possible D gene (5 bases). The germline V gene encodes CDR1 MNHEY and CDR2 SMNVEV (reference sequence). V was shortened by 6 bases and J by 1 base, with 13 bases between the two germline ends. The CDR3 spans 14 residues. CDR3 loop: CASRVRVDSYEQYF. In nucleotides, the CDR3 is TGTGCCAGCAGGGTCAGGGTTGATTCCTACGAGCAGTACTTC.

The sample holds one count of this clone. This rearrangement joins TRBV4-1 to TRBJ1-6; 10 bases map to TRBD1. The CDR3 is 14 residues long. Germline CDR1 is MGHRA and CDR2 is YSYEKL. Trimming at V came to 4 bases and at J to 9 bases, leaving 3 bases not matched to a gene. CDR3 sequence reads: CASSRGTGVSPLHF. CDR3 coding DNA: TGCGCCAGCAGCCGGGGGACAGGGGTTTCACCCCTCCACTTT.

This chain joins TRBV27 and TRBJ1-4; 10 bases map to TRBD1. Per germline, CDR1 MNHEY and CDR2 SMNVEV (reference sequence). The CDR3 sequence is 15 residues long. Germline trimming cut 4 bases from V and 6 bases from J; bases unmatched to any gene: 5. The CDR3 sequence: CASSSRTGGYEKLFF. The DNA of the CDR3 is TGTGCCAGCAGTTCCCGGACAGGGGGATATGAAAAACTGTTTTTT.

V usage is TRBV15 and J usage is TRBJ2-7; maybe TRBD2 (7 bases). Looked up from germline, CDR1 is LNHNV and CDR2 is YYDKDF (reference sequence). CDR3 length: 17 amino acids. The V and J ends lost 2 bases and 0 bases respectively, with 17 bases between them. The CDR3 nucleotides are TGTGCCACCAGCAGATGGGGGGGCCTATTCTCCTCCTACGAGCAGTACTTC. Protein sequence: CATSRWGGLFSSYEQYF.

The chain has TRBV5-6 and TRBJ1-2, with D perhaps matching TRBD1 (5 bases). V lost 0 bases and J lost 2, with 11 bases in between. The germline V gene encodes CDR1 SGHDT and CDR2 YYEEEE. This CDR3 has 15 residues. DNA for the CDR3: TGTGCCAGCAGCTTGGTGGTCAGGGCCAACTATGGCTACACCTTC. This gives the protein CASSLVVRANYGYTF.

The chain joins TRBV5-7 to TRBJ1-1; perhaps TRBD1 as D (6 bases). TRBV5-7 has ORF status, its function being uncertain. Trimming cost V 4 bases and J 0 bases, with 13 bases left between them. This CDR3 region has 15 residues. As DNA, the CDR3 is TGTGCCAGCAGCCTCCCGACAGGCATGAACACTGAAGCTTTCTTT. It codes for CASSLPTGMNTEAFF.

V is TRBV11-1 and J is TRBJ2-1, with 8 bases lining up with TRBD1. The germline gives CDR1 SGHAT, CDR2 FQDESV (reference sequence). V lost 4 bases to trimming and J lost 2 bases; unmatched junction nucleotides: 4. The CDR3 is 15 residues long. CDR3 sequence reads: CASSSRDRPYNEQFF. The CDR3 DNA follows: TGTGCCAGCAGCTCACGGGACAGGCCCTACAATGAGCAGTTCTTC. The complete variable domain, with remaining parts taken from reference TRBV11-1 and TRBJ2-1, reads EAEVAQSPRYKITEKSQAVAFWCDPISGHATLYWYRQILGQGPELLVQFQDESVVDDSQLPKDRFSAERLKGVDSTLKIQPAELGDSAMYLCASSSRDRPYNEQFFGPGTRLTVL.

The chain couples TRBV30 to TRBJ1-2; 7 bases line up with TRBD1. There are 14 residues in the CDR3. J gave up 2 bases and V 7 bases, and 10 bases lay outside the gene matches. In germline, CDR1 is GTSNPN, CDR2 SVGIG (reference sequence). The DNA of the CDR3 is TGTGCCTCCGATCTCGACAGGGTAAACTATGGCTACACCTTC. Its protein is CASDLDRVNYGYTF.

In this sample, this clone turned up once. The rearrangement links TRBV5-4 to TRBJ2-3, with a weak D call TRBD2 (5 bases). CDR1 and CDR2 (germline): SGHNT, YYREEE (reference sequence). This CDR3 is 15 amino acids long. Trimming took 2 bases from V and 0 from J, leaving 10 bases between them. CDR3 nucleotides: TGTGCCAGCAGCTTCGGCGGGCGTAGCACAGATACGCAGTATTTT. This sequence encodes CASSFGGRSTDTQYF.

For this clone: Other DNA sequences from this sample encode an identical CDR3 as well. This rearrangement joins TRBV14 to TRBJ1-1; 8 bases map to TRBD1. CDR3 size: 15 residues. Germline V CDR1 and CDR2: SGHDN, FVKESK. The V and J ends lost 2 bases and 1 base, in that order; junction bases with no gene match: 3. The CDR3: CASSQRTGRNTEAFF. CDR3 sequence (DNA): TGTGCCAGCAGCCAACGGACAGGGCGGAACACTGAAGCTTTCTTT.

This chain links TRBV18 with TRBJ2-1; 14 bases align to TRBD2. Germline V CDR1 and CDR2: KGHSH, LQKENI. V lost 0 bases, J lost 5 bases, and 0 bases stayed unmatched. This CDR3 has 16 residues. Here the CDR3 DNA reads TGTGCCAGCTCACCACCGGGACTAGCGGGAGACAATGAGCAGTTCTTC. This sequence encodes CASSPPGLAGDNEQFF.

The chain uses TRBV9 and TRBJ2-5, with D uncertain. The germline CDR1 and CDR2 sequences are SGDLS and YYNGEE. The CDR3 loop spans 14 amino acids. Trimming pared 7 bases from V and 5 bases from J, leaving 18 bases between. CDR3: CASGGVSVGETQYF. The CDR3 coding sequence is TGTGCCAGCGGTGGAGTCTCAGTCGGCGAGACCCAGTACTTC. Together with reference TRBV9 and TRBJ2-5, the CDR3 gives the full variable domain: DSGVTQTPKHLITATGQRVTLRCSPRSGDLSVYWYQQSLDQGLQFLIQYYNGEERAKGNILERFSAQQFPDLHSELNLSSLELGDSALYFCASGGVSVGETQYFGPGTRLLVL.

This clone was picked up a small number of times. This chain connects TRBV24-1 to TRBJ2-2; TRBD1 matches at 7 bases. CDR3 size: 16 residues. Trimming at V came to 7 bases and at J to 3 bases, leaving 10 bases not matched to a gene. Looked up from germline, CDR1 is KGHDR and CDR2 is SFDVKD. The CDR3 region is CATSGRRQGYTGELFF. The CDR3, as DNA: TGTGCCACCAGCGGCCGCCGACAGGGATACACCGGGGAGCTGTTTTTT.

This clone was counted once. The CDR3 region is CASSMNRGSYTGELFF. The CDR3 bases are TGTGCCAGCAGCATGAACAGGGGGTCCTACACCGGGGAGCTGTTTTTT. This chain joins TRBV11-3 and TRBJ2-2, with 8 bases lining up with TRBD1. This CDR3 region has 16 residues. CDR1 SGHNT and CDR2 YENEEA come from the germline V gene. Germline trimming cut 5 bases from V and 3 bases from J; bases unmatched to any gene: 8.

The CDR3 DNA reads TGTGCCAGCAGCCCCCGGACTAGCGGGCCCTACAATGAGCAGTTCTTC. Translating gives CASSPRTSGPYNEQFF. The chain is built from TRBV3-1 (or the pseudogene TRBV3-2) and TRBJ2-1; 11 nucleotides align to TRBD2. Per the germline V gene, CDR1 is LGHDT and CDR2 is YNNKEL (reference sequence). The J segment lost 2 bases and the V segment lost 4 bases, leaving 4 bases of the junction unmatched. The CDR3 covers 16 residues.

This clone turned up a few times. This chain uses TRBV6-2 or TRBV6-3 with TRBJ2-7; possible D gene TRBD2, 6 bases. The CDR3 totals 13 residues. Trimming removed 5 bases from V and 2 bases from J, with 10 bases in between. Germline-derived CDR1 and CDR2 are MNHEY and SVGEGT. CDR3 coding DNA: TGTGCCAGCAGTGGGGGGACCACCTACGAGCAGTACTTC. The encoded protein is CASSGGTTYEQYF.